Listed here is a single T cell receptor (beta chain). The target antigen is unknown. The data were taken from a study of shared clonotypes between healthy human individuals. The method was immunoSEQ multiplex PCR; TCRdb's version includes in-frame clones alone and lacks a portion of them. The table includes about 2.1 million clones, about 93% detected once. The CDR3 totals 16 residues. V shed 6 bases and J shed 3 bases, with 20 bases lying between them. Germline CDR1 SEHNR, CDR2 FQNEAQ (reference sequence). Study observations and caveats: Estimated clonotype richness was generally higher in naive than memory subsets.

As defined, naive CD8 cells were CD45RO-negative and positively selected for CCR7, with terminally differentiated effector memory CD45RA+ cells excluded. The rearrangement joins TRBV7-9 to TRBJ2-5; no firm D call. This receptor was identified in a man in his late teens or twenties in good health. Some clones in this sample may be carry-over from other donors' samples. Material for sequencing was naive CD8+ T cells from PBMCs. The CDR3 loop reads CASSATRTAKEETQYF. DNA for the CDR3: TGTGCCAGCAGTGCGACCCGGACGGCTAAAGAAGAGACCCAGTACTTC.